Shown below are 28 T cell receptor beta chains from a single sample sequenced in a study of shared clonotypes between healthy human individuals. Sequencing used immunoSEQ multiplex PCR; TCRdb keeps in-frame clones, though not all of them. Here the sample spans more than 150,000 clones, 66% being singletons. Sequenced material: memory CD4+ T cells sorted from blood. Subset noted: CD45RA-negative fraction. The source of these receptors is a man aged 25 to 40 in good health.

This rearrangement joins TRBV11-2 to TRBJ2-1, with TRBD1 as a possible D gene (5 bases). This CDR3 spans 14 amino acids. Between the trimmed V and J ends, which lost 5 bases and 4 bases, there was a span of 12 bases. Germline values: CDR1 SGHAT, CDR2 FQNNGV. In DNA, the CDR3 is TGTGCCAGCAGCCTCAGGGAATTATACAATGAGCAGTTCTTC. It yields the protein CASSLRELYNEQFF.

This CDR3 is CASSLWSGPADTQYF. In DNA, the CDR3 is TGCGCCAGCAGCTTGTGGTCTGGGCCAGCAGATACGCAGTATTTT. The chain recombines TRBV5-1 with TRBJ2-3; D unclear. Trimming pared 1 base from V and 4 bases from J, leaving 13 bases between. Germline V CDR1 and CDR2: SGHRS, YFSETQ. There are 15 residues in the CDR3.

This chain connects TRBV5-1 to TRBJ2-2; no firm D call. The CDR3 length is 15 residues. CDR1 is SGHRS and CDR2 is YFSETQ in the germline V gene. V gave up 5 bases and J gave up 0 bases, with 11 bases separating them. The CDR3 is CASSVGSPNTGELFF. The CDR3 DNA follows: TGCGCCAGCAGTGTTGGTAGCCCGAACACCGGGGAGCTGTTTTTT.

About this clone itself: The junction does not match germline at one end; this may be a read error. This sequence joins TRBV30 and TRBJ2-1; no firm D call. CDR3 length: 15 amino acids. The germline CDR1 and CDR2 sequences are GTSNPN and SVGIG (reference sequence). The CDR3 nucleotides read TGTGCCTGGGCCAAGCCGGGCCTCTCCCACAATGAGCAGTTCTTC. This translates into CAWAKPGLSHNEQFF.

The V gene is TRBV11-3, the J gene TRBJ2-3; TRBD2 matches 8 bases. CDR1 and CDR2 (germline): SGHNT, YENEEA. V gave up 4 bases and J gave up 2 bases; unmatched junction bases: 2. This CDR3 comprises 14 residues. As DNA, the CDR3 is TGTGCCAGCAGCTACGGGAGGGACACAGATACGCAGTATTTT. Residues: CASSYGRDTDTQYF.

J is TRBJ2-7 and V is TRBV10-2, with TRBD1 matching 9 bases. The CDR3 consists of 16 residues. The germline CDR1 and CDR2 sequences are WSHSY and SAAADI. V shed 4 bases, J shed 0 bases, and the junction held 7 bases outside the gene matches. The CDR3 sequence: CASSATGTGSSYEQYF. The DNA of the CDR3 is TGCGCCAGCAGTGCTACCGGGACAGGGTCCTCCTACGAGCAGTACTTC.

This clone was seen a few times. The CDR3 reads CASSPPTGYEQYF. As DNA, the CDR3 is TGTGCCAGCAGTCCTCCGACAGGCTACGAGCAGTACTTC. V usage is TRBV6-6 and J usage is TRBJ2-7, with D tentatively TRBD1 (6 bases). Germline V CDR1 and CDR2: MNHNY, SVGAGI (reference sequence). The CDR3 contains 13 residues. Trimming removed 5 bases at V and 3 bases at J, with 11 bases between.

The V gene is TRBV4-1, the J gene TRBJ2-3; 7 nucleotides agree with TRBD2. This CDR3 is 15 amino acids long. The J segment lost 3 bases and the V segment lost 2 bases, leaving 5 bases of the junction unmatched. The germline V gene encodes CDR1 MGHRA and CDR2 YSYEKL. DNA of the CDR3: TGCGCCAGCAGCCAAATGTGGGAGGGGACAGATACGCAGTATTTT. Protein product: CASSQMWEGTDTQYF.

The chain couples TRBV29-1 to TRBJ2-2; D may be TRBD2 (6 bases). CDR1 and CDR2 (germline): SQVTM, ANQGSEA. This CDR3 is built from 14 residues. V was trimmed by 7 bases and J by 6 bases, leaving 18 bases between them. The CDR3 loop is CSARRAGRSGELFF. The DNA of the CDR3 is TGCAGCGCACGACGGGCAGGGAGGTCCGGGGAGCTGTTTTTT.

The chain joins TRBV7-8 to TRBJ2-3; 7 bases line up with TRBD2. The CDR3 covers 15 residues. V shed 2 bases, J shed 3 bases, and the junction held 5 bases outside the gene matches. The germline V gene has CDR1 SGHVS and CDR2 FQNEAQ. For the CDR3, the DNA is TGTGCCAGCAGCTTAAGGCTAGCGGTTACAGATACGCAGTATTTT. This encodes CASSLRLAVTDTQYF. The full variable domain, its missing parts supplied by reference TRBV7-8 and TRBJ2-3, is GAGVSQSPRYKVAKRGQDVALRCDPISGHVSLFWYQQALGQGPEFLTYFQNEAQLDKSGLPSDRFFAERPEGSVSTLKIQRTQQEDSAVYLCASSLRLAVTDTQYFGPGTRLTVL.

The rearrangement links TRBV19 to TRBJ2-6, with 9 nucleotides matching TRBD2. The CDR3 is 18 residues long. Trimming removed 1 base from V and 0 bases from J; junction bases left unmatched: 4. Germline assignment: CDR1 LNHDA and CDR2 SQIVND (reference sequence). The CDR3 DNA follows: TGTGCCAGTAGTATAGGGCTAGCGGGGTTCTCTGGGGCCAACGTCCTGACTTTC. Amino acids: CASSIGLAGFSGANVLTF.

The chain links TRBV10-3 to TRBJ2-1; 7 bases match TRBD2. CDR1 and CDR2 (germline): ENHRY, SYGVKD. This CDR3 contains 16 residues. V was pared by 2 bases and J by 3 bases, with 7 bases of the junction left unmatched. The chain's CDR3 is CAISEVTSPLYNEQFF. The CDR3 region has the DNA TGTGCCATCAGTGAGGTGACTAGCCCTCTCTACAATGAGCAGTTCTTC.

The chain is built from TRBV7-2 and TRBJ2-7; 9 bases are a match to TRBD1. Trimming removed 1 base from V and 7 bases from J; junction bases left unmatched: 5. Germline CDR1 SGHTA, CDR2 FQGNSA. The CDR3 extends over 14 amino acids. CDR3 protein: CASSLDRGQGEQYF. In DNA, the CDR3 is TGTGCCAGCAGCTTAGACAGGGGGCAAGGGGAGCAGTACTTC.

This clone appeared a few times. V and J are TRBV6-1 and TRBJ2-7, with 8 bases identical to TRBD1. Per germline, CDR1 MNHNS and CDR2 SASEGT. The CDR3 covers 15 residues. With 8 bases clipped from V and 4 bases from J, the junction kept 13 bases outside the gene matches. The CDR3 is CASGSVSGGFYEQYF. The CDR3 region has the DNA TGTGCCAGCGGTAGCGTTTCAGGGGGCTTTTACGAGCAGTACTTC.

The V gene is TRBV7-8, the J gene TRBJ2-4, with a possible D match to TRBD1 (5 bases). V was clipped by 5 bases and J by 2 bases, with 22 bases between them. The V gene's germline CDR1 is SGHVS and CDR2 FQNEAQ. The CDR3 extends over 18 amino acids. CDR3: CASSPPRETGYPKNIQYF. CDR3 DNA sequence: TGTGCCAGCAGCCCGCCCCGCGAAACAGGATACCCCAAAAACATTCAGTACTTC.

This sequence joins TRBV7-2 and TRBJ2-1; TRBD2 is a possible D gene (5 bases). There are 14 residues in the CDR3. Trimming removed 6 bases at V and 5 bases at J, with 14 bases between. Germline CDR1 and CDR2: SGHTA and FQGNSA. The DNA of the CDR3 is TGTGCCAGCAGTAGAAGAGGGCGGGACAATGAGCAGTTCTTC. Translation: CASSRRGRDNEQFF.

The chain combines TRBV27 with TRBJ2-5; possibly TRBD2 for D (6 bases). Germline V lookup: CDR1 MNHEY, CDR2 SMNVEV (reference sequence). The length of the CDR3 is 18 residues. V was pared by 5 bases and J by 1 base, with 23 bases between. CDR3 residues: CASSITGWHQRAQETQYF. The DNA of the CDR3 is TGTGCCAGCAGTATCACAGGTTGGCACCAGCGGGCCCAAGAGACCCAGTACTTC.

As to this clone: This sample also contains other DNA sequences that code for the same CDR3. V is TRBV9 and J is TRBJ2-5; D is unresolved. This CDR3 region has 15 residues. The ends were cut back, 0 bases at V and 1 base at J, with 10 bases in the middle. Looked up from germline, CDR1 is SGDLS and CDR2 is YYNGEE. CDR3 protein: CASSVDSTRQETQYF. CDR3 DNA sequence: TGTGCCAGCAGCGTAGACTCCACCCGCCAAGAGACCCAGTACTTC.

In this sample, this clone turned up a few times. V and J are TRBV2 and TRBJ2-5; TRBD1 might be the D (5 bases). The CDR3 runs 13 residues. The germline gives CDR1 SNHLY, CDR2 FYNNEI. Trimming pared 7 bases from V and 4 bases from J, leaving 13 bases between. For the CDR3, the DNA is TGTGCCAGCAATAACAGGTTCGGAGAGACCCAGTACTTC. It translates to CASNNRFGETQYF.

J is TRBJ1-1 and V is TRBV7-9; D gene uncertain. V dropped 8 bases and J dropped 8 bases, with 12 bases sitting between them. The CDR3 is 11 amino acids. Germline CDR1 is SEHNR and CDR2 is FQNEAQ (reference sequence). The CDR3 nucleotides are TGTGCCAGCGGTCGGTCGATAGAAGCTTTCTTT. It translates to CASGRSIEAFF.

The V and J genes are TRBV18 and TRBJ2-3; 9 bases are a match to TRBD2. The CDR3 has 15 residues. Germline trimming cut 3 bases from V and 2 bases from J; bases unmatched to any gene: 3. The germline V gene encodes CDR1 KGHSH and CDR2 LQKENI. CDR3 nucleotides: TGTGCCAGCTCACCTTGGACTAGCGACACAGATACGCAGTATTTT. It encodes CASSPWTSDTDTQYF.

This clone came up a few times. The V and J genes are TRBV5-6 and TRBJ1-1; the D gene is possibly TRBD1 (5 bases). The CDR3 totals 15 residues. The V gene lost 4 bases and the J gene lost 6 bases, with 19 bases spanning the gap. Germline V gene sequence: CDR1 SGHDT, CDR2 YYEEEE. The CDR3 region is CASSPRVTPGSEAFF. The CDR3 region has the DNA TGTGCCAGCAGCCCCAGGGTAACTCCGGGTTCTGAAGCTTTCTTT.

The chain carries TRBV7-3 and TRBJ2-3; D remains ambiguous. The germline V gene encodes CDR1 SGHTA and CDR2 FQGTGA. V was shortened by 4 bases and J by 6 bases, with 11 bases between the two germline ends. The CDR3 sequence is 13 residues long. CDR3 DNA: TGTGCCAGCAGCTCCGTAGGGTGGGATACGCAGTATTTT. Protein: CASSSVGWDTQYF.

The chain employs TRBV2 and TRBJ2-5; 12 positions agree with TRBD2. Germline V gene sequence: CDR1 SNHLY, CDR2 FYNNEI. This CDR3 contains 15 residues. J was trimmed by 9 bases and V by 3 bases; bases with no gene match: 8. The DNA of the CDR3 is TGTGCCAGCAGTGACCGGACTAGCGGGGAGGAGGCCCAGTACTTC. This translates into CASSDRTSGEEAQYF. Full variable domain (outside the CDR3, taken from reference TRBV2 and TRBJ2-5): EPEVTQTPSHQVTQMGQEVILRCVPISNHLYFYWYRQILGQKVEFLVSFYNNEISEKSEIFDDQFSVERPDGSNFTLKIRSTKLEDSAMYFCASSDRTSGEEAQYFGPGTRLLVL.

The chain employs TRBV6-1 and TRBJ1-5; 8 positions match TRBD1. Germline V gene lookup returns CDR1 MNHNS and CDR2 SASEGT. This CDR3 is 14 amino acids long. The V and J ends lost 3 bases and 6 bases, in that order; junction bases with no gene match: 4. This chain's CDR3 is CASSERQGSQPQHF. CDR3 bases: TGTGCCAGCAGTGAGAGACAGGGGAGTCAGCCCCAGCATTTT.

This chain joins TRBV28 and TRBJ1-5, with D unclear. The CDR3 length is 11 residues. V lost 6 bases to trimming and J lost 9 bases, with 9 bases between them. The germline V gene has CDR1 MDHEN and CDR2 SYDVKM. CDR3: CASRQVGPQHF. The DNA of the CDR3 is TGTGCCAGCAGGCAGGTAGGGCCCCAGCATTTT. Full variable domain (missing parts from reference TRBV28 and TRBJ1-5): DVKVTQSSRYLVKRTGEKVFLECVQDMDHENMFWYRQDPGLGLRLIYFSYDVKMKEKGDIPEGYSVSREKKERFSLILESASTNQTSMYLCASRQVGPQHFGDGTRLSIL.

The chain couples TRBV7-6 to TRBJ2-1; D remains ambiguous. Trimming left V 1 base short and J 9 bases short, with 10 bases between. This CDR3 comprises 13 residues. CDR1 is SGHVS, CDR2 FNYEAQ, per germline. CDR3 DNA: TGTGCCAGCAGCTTAGTGGGCGACGGTGAGCAGTTCTTC. It codes for CASSLVGDGEQFF.

As to this clone: This specimen includes other DNA sequences encoding the same CDR3. The chain joins TRBV28 to TRBJ2-7; D tentatively fits TRBD1 or TRBD2 (5 bases each). Per the germline V gene, CDR1 is MDHEN and CDR2 is SYDVKM. This CDR3 region has 15 residues. V lost 1 base, J lost 0 bases, and 10 bases lay in between. The chain's CDR3 is CASSLSGPLSYEQYF. The CDR3 bases are TGTGCCAGCAGTTTATCGGGACCCCTCTCCTACGAGCAGTACTTC.